This T cell receptor beta chain is drawn from a study of beta chain features in type 1 diabetes (dated 2018 in TCRdb). Notes on the research overall: No differences in mean age, gender distribution, total cell number or subset yield were found between patients and healthy donors. A total of about 110,000,000 sorted cells were examined across all samples, and a strong correlation was observed between cell number per subset and RNA yield. The study compared TCRB repertoires of sorted circulating CD4+ T cell subsets between recently diagnosed type 1 diabetes patients and matched healthy donors. Naive and central memory subsets were obtained from all 28 donors, but regulatory and stem cell-like memory subsets were isolated from only 8 patients and 8 healthy donors. Paper-wide results and their limitations: In all four CD4+ subsets, TCRB CDR3 length was moderately but significantly shorter in type 1 diabetes patients. Because the HLA sub-analyses included only small numbers of individuals, any influence of HLA type on TCRB rearrangement was left unresolved. Shorter templates might have been favored by PCR, but patient and control samples were amplified and corrected together, so both groups would have been affected equally by any skew. Because cDNA was sequenced instead of genomic DNA, activated cells with high expression could be over-represented, although the groups did not differ in activation or CD3 levels. Naive, central memory and regulatory TCRB repertoires appeared to be more alike among patients than among healthy donors. Patients with type 1 diabetes made fewer insertions and deleted more nucleotides at VDJ recombination sites, implying thymic rearrangement abnormalities.

A single peripheral blood draw of approximately 0.11 L on average was collected from each donor into heparinised tubes. Using a panel that included CD45RO, CCR7, CD25, CD127, CD95 and CD27, naive, central memory, regulatory and stem cell-like memory CD4+ T cells were sorted on a BD FACSAria II. A purity above 98% was achieved for all sorted populations. Right away, PBMCs were isolated by Lymphoprep density gradient centrifugation and were stained directly, with no culture step. To minimize batch effects, samples were stained and sorted in pairs, one healthy donor with one patient per experiment. The entire amount of isolated RNA was reverse transcribed using the High Capacity cDNA Reverse Transcription Kit, so the sequenced TCRB transcripts were expressed ones. Naive, central memory and regulatory T cell samples underwent deep immunoSEQ sequencing, averaging around 3.9 million total reads per sample. Sorted cells were lysed in RLT buffer and RNA was extracted with DNase-treated RNeasy Micro or Mini kits, depending on cell number. Each cell subset was processed on its own to prevent cross-contamination, while patient and healthy donor samples were processed together. The immunoSEQ multiplex PCR was used to amplify TCRB sequences from cDNA, generating 87-bp fragments that spanned the CDR3 region. Amplicons were sequenced on the Illumina HiSeq platform. The paper's processing steps were these. Synthetic template baselines were used to correct PCR bias computationally, reads within Hamming distance 2 were collapsed together, and singletons that could not be merged were discarded. By aligning reads against IMGT, V, D and J genes, CDR3 length, and insertions or deletions at six rearrangement sites were assigned. Within each subset, clonotype counts were normalized to sorted cell number, after which true diversity and Gini coefficients were computed with the tcR R package. The overlap coefficient, calculated on TCRB nucleotide sequences, was used to measure repertoire sharing. Sourced from immuneACCESS, this table was stored by TCRdb with only in-frame sequences that have V and J called. A share of the clones is absent; for the studies checked, an unresolved V gene accounts for under half, and the remainder has no known explanation. V and J calls and clone size are as listed in that table; D and trimming were resolved from the DNA. The sample records some 45,000 clones, about 66% of which are singletons. Jointly, the top ten make up more than 2% of the sample.

The CDR3 runs 14 amino acids, cysteine and phenylalanine included. The kept DNA is CDR3 alone, 42 bases in frame from the first base. From a lookup of the germline V gene (reference sequence), CDR1 and CDR2 are SGHNT and YYREEE. V was cut back by 2 bases and J by 1 base, leaving a gap of 9 bases between them. A word on this clone: Its antigen is currently not known. No per-base quality is available; no much larger clone lies one base away.

Sequencing was carried out using Tregs from blood. According to the study, the label for this sample's cell subset or site signals: regulatory CD4+ T cells. The chain links TRBV5-4 with TRBJ2-5; the D gene cannot be resolved reliably. The sequence was obtained from a woman between 18 and 29 years old with type 1 diabetes. The sequenced DNA: TGTGCCAGCAGCTTTTTTACTACCCAAGAGACCCAGTACTTC. Its translation is CASSFFTTQETQYF.